This T cell receptor (beta chain) was obtained from a study of blood T cell repertoires in COVID-19. The wider study: Samples representing acute and convalescent COVID-19 were sourced from the United States, Italy and Spain. PBMCs, B-cell-depleted T cells, or T cells were the source of the cDNA or gDNA that made up the material.

Original analysis: By means of reference gene primer amplification, nucleated cell counts were estimated. Using immunoSEQ multiplex PCR, the repertoire was profiled, and TCRdb retains in-frame clones only, with some absent. That table supplies the V and J calls and clone size; D and trimming were determined from the DNA. The sample records some 110,000 clones, roughly 80% being singletons. The clonotype was recovered from a man between 60 and 70 years old with acute or convalescent COVID-19. Specimen: peripheral blood.

As DNA, the CDR3 is TGTGCCAGCAGACTATGGGACAATGAGCAGTTCTTC. Protein product: CASRLWDNEQFF. The J gene is TRBJ2-1, the V gene TRBV11-2; unclear D gene. The CDR3 has 12 amino acids. V lost 6 bases to trimming and J lost 5 bases, with 8 bases between them. Germline loops: CDR1 SGHAT, CDR2 FQNNGV.